The T cell receptor beta chain described here comes from a study of T cell repertoires in cytomegalovirus infection. Study at large: An indication of both CMV infection and matching HLA type came from public TCR beta signatures.

MiXCR, run by TCRdb on the reads, gives a single entry per CDR3 protein. The top ten hold about 13% of the sample, which has fewer than 550,000 distinct CDR3 sequences, 26% seen once. The clonotype was recovered from a human donor in good health (CMV status not recorded). Some clones in this sample may be carry-over from other donors' samples. Material: PBMCs.

This chain's CDR3 is CASRPMDRGGGTEAFF. CDR3 DNA sequence: TGTGCCAGCAGACCCATGGACAGGGGTGGAGGAACTGAAGCTTTCTTT. V gene TRBV12-3 or TRBV12-4 combines with J gene TRBJ1-1, with 9 bases matching TRBD1. This CDR3 is built from 16 residues. The junction had 13 bases not matched to a gene; V was cut back by 6 bases and J by 5 bases.